This T cell receptor beta chain was captured in a study of blood T cells in healthy people across ages (dated by TCRdb to the mid-2010s). For context, the study as a whole: In model experiments, template switching captured about one uniquely barcoded TCR beta cDNA molecule for every two T cells. The study measured age-related changes in TCR beta repertoire diversity using deep sequencing normalized with unique cDNA molecular identifiers. The donors were divided into four age groups: young (average 16 years), middle-aged (roughly 40), aged (about 62) and long-lived (approximately 74). To avoid experimental bias, donors of different ages were randomly spread across the sequencing lanes. Using the same blood draw, the study looked at two additional independent replicas of 1 million unique cDNA reads for two donors, one aged 18 to 29 and the other aged 80 or older.

There are 14 amino acids in the CDR3, from cysteine to phenylalanine inclusive. Just CDR3 DNA is preserved here, 42 bases in frame from base 1. The junction shows trimming of 2 bases on V and 1 base on J, plus 5 bases between the germline ends. The donors were about 40 Caucasian individuals from Russia, aged 6 to 90 years, who were systemically healthy. Each donor gave 8 to 10 milliliters of peripheral blood, collected into EDTA-treated Vacutainer tubes. PBMCs were isolated by Ficoll-Paque density-gradient centrifugation, with at least 6 million obtained per sample. Trizol reagent was used to extract total RNA from PBMCs, with at least 5.5 micrograms per sample. The percentages of naive CD45RAhigh/CD27high T cells were determined by flow cytometry on a PBMC aliquot from every donor. General study outcomes and caveats: As age increased, observed TCR beta diversity per million T cells dropped in a roughly linear way, and a significant reduction was already evident by age 40. Total diversity estimates from one million sequenced T cells were considered lower bounds and underestimates. Because profiling used bulk unsorted PBMCs, naive and antigen-experienced compartments could not be compared conclusively. A strong correlation was found between observed TCR beta diversity and the percentage of naive T cells measured by flow cytometry. Compared with the aged group, the long-lived group had more naive CD4+ T cells, fewer expanded clones and increased TCR diversity, a pattern suggesting age selection. Because donor CMV infection status was unknown, age-related changes in expanded clonotypes were potentially confounded.

As concerns this clonotype: The target of this receptor is not known. Per-nucleotide qualities are absent, and no much larger clonotype sits a single base away.

Library prep was done by 5' RACE. Instrument used: Illumina HiSeq 2500. The second PCR ran for roughly 7 to 11 cycles and used a J-beta primer mix along with a sample-barcoded 5' primer. Each TCR beta cDNA molecule received a unique molecular identifier from a template-switch 5' adaptor carrying 12 random nucleotides. Each sample yielded at least 3 million CDR3-containing paired-end reads. All of the RNA was converted into first-strand cDNA using the Mint cDNA synthesis kit, with a TRBC-specific oligonucleotide serving as the primer. Following uracil-DNA glycosylase treatment, a first 18-cycle PCR with universal primers M1SS and BC2_uni_R was performed on all cDNA. For the original study's pipeline: For normalization, 1 million high-quality reads were randomly selected from each sample, with every read carrying a distinct molecular identifier. Instead of being binned into consensus sequences, reads that shared molecular identifiers were thrown out. CDR3 identification, clonotype clustering and error correction used MiTCR with a Q25 quality threshold and the strictest error-elimination algorithm. Lower-bound total TCR beta diversity was estimated with a nonparametric unseen species model using Euler transformation. TCRdb trimmed the raw reads at Q25, called clones with MiXCR and kept productive beta chains. For every CDR3 protein sequence, its rows merge into one entry that carries the most common genes and DNA. These V and J calls derive from TCRdb rather than the authors' analysis. In all, the sample holds approximately 1,000,000 distinct CDR3 sequences, and 40% to 55% of those were seen once. Of the sample, 18% is held by the ten largest clones.

The sequence was collected from a woman aged 60 to 75 in good health. Sequencing was carried out using blood. The chain joins TRBV12-3 or TRBV12-4 to TRBJ2-2, with the D gene not confidently named. The CDR3 reads CASSLTRNTGELFF. The sequence in DNA is TGTGCCAGCAGTTTAACCAGGAACACCGGGGAGCTGTTTTTT.